A single sample is the source of the 28 T cell receptor beta chains below, sequenced in a study of beta chain features in type 1 diabetes. TCRB transcripts that were expressed got sequenced, as all of the isolated RNA had been reverse transcribed. Sequenced by immunoSEQ multiplex PCR; TCRdb stores in-frame clones only, minus some. This table has hundreds of thousands of clones, about an eighth appearing once. Sequenced sample: naive CD4+ T cells from blood. These receptors came from a woman aged 18-29 years in good health.

There are a few counts of this clone. The chain carries TRBV2 and TRBJ2-2; no definite D call. V dropped 2 bases and J dropped 4 bases, with 8 bases sitting between them. Germline V gene lookup returns CDR1 SNHLY and CDR2 FYNNEI. The CDR3 contains 14 residues. This chain's CDR3 is CASSETGFTGELFF. Written as DNA, the CDR3 is TGTGCCAGCAGTGAAACTGGTTTCACCGGGGAGCTGTTTTTT.

This clone appeared a few times. The rearrangement uses TRBV14 and TRBJ1-2; no clear D gene. This CDR3 contains 12 residues. CDR1 and CDR2 from the germline V gene are SGHDN and FVKESK. V lost 5 bases and J 9 bases, leaving 13 bases between the germline ends. The CDR3 nucleotides read TGTGCCAGCAGCAACTCCGGAAGGCGCTACACCTTC. It codes for CASSNSGRRYTF.

This clone was observed a few times. The J gene is TRBJ2-3, the V gene TRBV27; D could derive from TRBD1 or TRBD2 (7 bases each). Germline CDR1 and CDR2: MNHEY and SMNVEV (reference sequence). CDR3 length: 14 residues. V lost 2 bases, J lost 5 bases, and 11 bases lay in between. The CDR3 is CASSLGRGGDTQYF. The CDR3 bases are TGTGCCAGCAGTTTAGGCAGGGGGGGAGATACGCAGTATTTT.

This clone was observed a few times. This chain connects TRBV15 to TRBJ1-1, with unresolved D. In germline, CDR1 is LNHNV, CDR2 YYDKDF (reference sequence). The CDR3 runs to 14 residues. V was clipped by 0 bases and J by 5 bases, with 10 bases between them. This CDR3 is CATSRDTATTEAFF. Here the CDR3 DNA reads TGTGCCACCAGCAGAGATACGGCGACGACTGAAGCTTTCTTT.

V usage is TRBV10-3 and J usage is TRBJ2-3; TRBD2 aligns across 9 bases. Per the germline V gene, CDR1 is ENHRY and CDR2 is SYGVKD. This CDR3 spans 15 amino acids. Trimming cost V 0 bases and J 5 bases; bases outside gene matches: 3. CDR3 residues: CAISESGLAGDTQYF. The CDR3 DNA reads TGTGCCATCAGTGAGTCGGGACTAGCAGGAGATACGCAGTATTTT.

In nucleotides, the CDR3 is TGTGCCAGTAGTATTGAGACAGGAGACATTCAGTACTTC. Protein product: CASSIETGDIQYF. This sequence joins TRBV19 and TRBJ2-4; perhaps TRBD1 as D (6 bases). The V gene lost 3 bases and the J gene lost 8 bases, with 11 bases spanning the gap. Germline CDR1 is LNHDA and CDR2 is SQIVND (reference sequence). The CDR3 consists of 13 residues.

As for this clone: The sample contains more than one DNA sequence encoding this CDR3. The rearrangement links TRBV18 to TRBJ2-5; TRBD1 or TRBD2 may be the D gene (5 bases each). CDR3 length: 13 residues. Germline loops: CDR1 KGHSH, CDR2 LQKENI. V dropped 2 bases and J dropped 5 bases, with 9 bases sitting between them. CDR3 loop: CASSPGGRETQYF. CDR3 bases: TGTGCCAGCTCACCAGGGGGTCGGGAGACCCAGTACTTC.

This clone occurred a few times. The chain joins TRBV28 to TRBJ2-5; 10 nucleotides line up with TRBD1. The CDR3 extends over 14 amino acids. Germline lookup yields CDR1 MDHEN and CDR2 SYDVKM. Unmatched junction bases numbered 5, after V lost 6 bases and J lost 4 bases. The DNA of the CDR3 is TGTGCCAGCAGGAGGGACAGGGGACCAGAGACCCAGTACTTC. This translates into CASRRDRGPETQYF. Full variable domain (remainder filled in from reference TRBV28 and TRBJ2-5): DVKVTQSSRYLVKRTGEKVFLECVQDMDHENMFWYRQDPGLGLRLIYFSYDVKMKEKGDIPEGYSVSREKKERFSLILESASTNQTSMYLCASRRDRGPETQYFGPGTRLLVL.

The chain links TRBV7-8 to TRBJ2-3; D ambiguous. V lost 2 bases and J 7 bases, leaving 7 bases between the germline ends. This CDR3 contains 12 residues. Germline lookup yields CDR1 SGHVS and CDR2 FQNEAQ. The CDR3 region is CASSLMRNTQYF. The DNA of the CDR3 is TGTGCCAGCAGCTTAATGAGGAATACGCAGTATTTT. Using reference TRBV7-8 and TRBJ2-3 for the parts outside the CDR3, the full variable domain is GAGVSQSPRYKVAKRGQDVALRCDPISGHVSLFWYQQALGQGPEFLTYFQNEAQLDKSGLPSDRFFAERPEGSVSTLKIQRTQQEDSAVYLCASSLMRNTQYFGPGTRLTVL.

The chain recombines TRBV7-2 with TRBJ2-1, with TRBD1 matching over 9 bases. The CDR3 extends over 15 amino acids. CDR1 and CDR2 (germline): SGHTA, FQGNSA. The trim removed 5 bases at V and 2 bases at J, leaving 4 bases unmatched. Written as DNA, the CDR3 is TGTGCCAGCAGCCCGGACAGGGGTACCTACAATGAGCAGTTCTTC. Its translation: CASSPDRGTYNEQFF. Supplemented by reference TRBV7-2 and TRBJ2-1, the full variable domain reads GAGVSQSPSNKVTEKGKDVELRCDPISGHTALYWYRQSLGQGLEFLIYFQGNSAPDKSGLPSDRFSAERTGGSVSTLTIQRTQQEDSAVYLCASSPDRGTYNEQFFGPGTRLTVL.

V gene TRBV13 combines with J gene TRBJ2-1; 8 nucleotides agree with TRBD2. The germline V gene encodes CDR1 PRHDT and CDR2 FYEKMQ (reference sequence). V lost 2 bases to trimming and J lost 3 bases; unmatched junction nucleotides: 6. This CDR3 is 16 amino acids long. CDR3 residues: CASSLPPTSGYNEQFF. The CDR3 nucleotides read TGTGCCAGCAGCTTACCCCCTACTAGCGGCTACAATGAGCAGTTCTTC.

Regarding this clone: The sample carries other DNA sequences with the same CDR3. The V gene is TRBV18, the J gene TRBJ1-1; D is possibly TRBD1 (5 bases). Per germline, CDR1 KGHSH and CDR2 LQKENI. The ends were cut back, 3 bases at V and 1 base at J, with 6 bases in the middle. CDR3 length equals 13 residues. CDR3 sequence (DNA): TGTGCCAGCTCACCGCAGGGGAACACTGAAGCTTTCTTT. Translating gives CASSPQGNTEAFF.

The table lists this clone with a few counts. This sequence joins TRBV29-1 and TRBJ1-1, with 9 bases matching TRBD1. The trim removed 4 bases at V and 8 bases at J, leaving 11 bases unmatched. This CDR3 comprises 14 residues. In germline, CDR1 is SQVTM, CDR2 ANQGSEA. The CDR3, as DNA: TGCAGCGTTGTTCGGGACAGGGAAGGTTCGGAAGCTTTCTTT. Residues: CSVVRDREGSEAFF. Together with reference TRBV29-1 and TRBJ1-1, the CDR3 gives the full variable domain: SAVISQKPSRDICQRGTSLTIQCQVDSQVTMMFWYRQQPGQSLTLIATANQGSEATYESGFVIDKFPISRPNLTFSTLTVSNMSPEDSSIYLCSVVRDREGSEAFFGQGTRLTVV.

J is TRBJ1-1 and V is TRBV6-5; the D gene is possibly TRBD1 (5 bases). V lost 4 bases and J 9 bases, leaving 15 bases between the germline ends. Per germline, CDR1 MNHEY and CDR2 SVGAGI. The CDR3 runs to 13 residues. The CDR3 reads CASSSSGNWKAFF. CDR3 sequence (DNA): TGTGCCAGCAGTTCCTCAGGGAATTGGAAAGCTTTCTTT.

This clone has a handful of counts. The rearrangement joins TRBV7-9 to TRBJ2-7; D is ambiguous. The CDR3 extends over 19 amino acids. Trimming cost V 4 bases and J 0 bases, with 25 bases left between them. Germline V CDR1 and CDR2: SEHNR, FQNEAQ (reference sequence). The CDR3 protein is CASSSPGWGANLSSYEQYF. In nucleotides, the CDR3 is TGTGCCAGCAGCTCCCCCGGTTGGGGTGCTAACCTGAGCTCCTACGAGCAGTACTTC.

Worth noting for this clone: Other DNA sequences of this sample code for an identical CDR3. This rearrangement joins TRBV18 to TRBJ1-1; no definite D call. Germline CDR1 KGHSH, CDR2 LQKENI. V shed 3 bases and J shed 0 bases, with 8 bases lying between them. CDR3 size: 14 residues. The CDR3 loop reads CASSPLPLNTEAFF. CDR3 DNA: TGTGCCAGCTCACCCTTGCCTTTGAACACTGAAGCTTTCTTT.

V is TRBV5-1 and J is TRBJ2-7; D remains ambiguous. Trimming cost V 3 bases and J 0 bases, with 10 bases left between them. The CDR3 covers 14 residues. Germline CDR1 reads SGHRS; CDR2 reads YFSETQ. Here the CDR3 reads CASSSSRSSYEQYF. The CDR3 DNA is TGCGCCAGCAGCTCCTCTCGTAGCTCCTACGAGCAGTACTTC.

The V call is TRBV23-1, the J call TRBJ2-7; D gene ambiguous. TRBV23-1 has ORF status, its function being uncertain. The V end lost 2 bases, the J end lost 5 bases, and 16 bases lay between the germline ends. The length of the CDR3 is 15 residues. CDR3 nucleotides: TGCGCCAGCAGTCAAGATATCACCGGGTGCCACGAGCAGTACTTC. Protein product: CASSQDITGCHEQYF.

CDR3 nucleotide sequence: TGCGCCAGCAGCCAAGATGCGGGGTTCGGGTCACCCCTCCACTTT. It codes for CASSQDAGFGSPLHF. This chain links TRBV4-1 with TRBJ1-6; D gene ambiguous. Germline V lookup: CDR1 MGHRA, CDR2 YSYEKL. V lost 0 bases and J lost 10, with 13 bases in between. This CDR3 is 15 amino acids long.

The rearrangement links TRBV30 to TRBJ2-7; D possibly corresponds to TRBD2 (5 bases). This CDR3 contains 14 residues. The V gene lost 4 bases and the J gene lost 0 bases, with 13 bases spanning the gap. CDR1 is GTSNPN, CDR2 SVGIG, per germline (reference sequence). CDR3 sequence reads: CAWKTTLSSYEQYF. The CDR3 DNA follows: TGTGCCTGGAAGACTACCCTGAGCTCCTACGAGCAGTACTTC.

V is TRBV2 and J is TRBJ1-1, with unresolved D. The CDR3 consists of 11 residues. The V and J ends lost 7 bases and 5 bases respectively, with 8 bases between them. CDR1 SNHLY and CDR2 FYNNEI come from the germline V gene. The CDR3 DNA reads as TGTGCCAGCAATGCTCGGACTGAAGCTTTCTTT. Residues: CASNARTEAFF.

This clone was seen a handful of times. The chain recombines TRBV9 with TRBJ2-1, with D uncertain. The CDR3 totals 14 residues. The V end lost 4 bases, the J end lost 9 bases, and 17 bases lay between the germline ends. Germline CDR1 and CDR2: SGDLS and YYNGEE. The CDR3 loop reads CASSPRASSFEQFF. For the CDR3, the DNA is TGTGCCAGCAGCCCCCGAGCGAGCAGTTTTGAGCAGTTCTTC.

The chain couples TRBV14 to TRBJ2-3; maybe TRBD1 (5 bases). The germline V gene has CDR1 SGHDN and CDR2 FVKESK. The CDR3 spans 16 residues. V was pared by 3 bases and J by 1 base, with 14 bases between. Here the CDR3 DNA reads TGTGCCAGCAGCCAGATCCAGGGATTTGGCACAGATACGCAGTATTTT. It specifies CASSQIQGFGTDTQYF. Combining the CDR3 with reference TRBV14 and TRBJ2-3 gives the whole variable domain EAGVTQFPSHSVIEKGQTVTLRCDPISGHDNLYWYRRVMGKEIKFLLHFVKESKQDESGMPNNRFLAERTGGTYSTLKVQPAELEDSGVYFCASSQIQGFGTDTQYFGPGTRLTVL.

The table lists this clone with a few counts. V usage is TRBV7-9 and J usage is TRBJ2-7; D could derive from TRBD1 or TRBD2 (7 bases each). The CDR3 extends over 16 amino acids. V was shortened by 1 base and J by 2 bases, with 15 bases between the two germline ends. CDR1 and CDR2 from the germline V gene are SEHNR and FQNEAQ (reference sequence). CDR3 coding DNA: TGTGCCAGCAGCTTAGGACAGGGAGGGTTCACCTACGAGCAGTACGTC. This sequence encodes CASSLGQGGFTYEQYV.

This clone has a handful of counts. This sequence joins TRBV19 and TRBJ2-3; possible D gene TRBD2, 5 bases. V was clipped by 5 bases and J by 0 bases, with 9 bases between them. Germline-derived CDR1 and CDR2 are LNHDA and SQIVND (reference sequence). The CDR3 is 14 amino acids. CDR3 DNA sequence: TGTGCCAGTAGTGTGGCGGGCAGCACAGATACGCAGTATTTT. Translation gives CASSVAGSTDTQYF.

This chain uses TRBV27 with TRBJ1-2; no definite D call. V shed 0 bases and J shed 4 bases, with 6 bases lying between them. The germline gives CDR1 MNHEY, CDR2 SMNVEV (reference sequence). The CDR3 length is 13 residues. The CDR3 coding sequence is TGTGCCAGCAGTTTATCCGTAGGCTATGGCTACACCTTC. This gives the protein CASSLSVGYGYTF.

There are a few counts of this clone. This chain joins TRBV11-2 and TRBJ1-2; the D is unclear. CDR3 length: 15 residues. From germline, CDR1 is SGHAT and CDR2 FQNNGV. V was trimmed by 1 base and J by 1 base, leaving 10 bases between them. CDR3 sequence: CASSLVGLYNYGYTF. As DNA, the CDR3 is TGTGCCAGCAGCTTAGTTGGGTTATATAACTATGGCTACACCTTC.

The chain uses TRBV25-1 and TRBJ2-5, with D unresolved. With 5 bases removed from V and 1 base from J, the gap between germline ends came to 8 bases. Germline V gene sequence: CDR1 MGHDK, CDR2 SYGVNS. The CDR3 loop spans 13 amino acids. The CDR3 region has the DNA TGTGCCAGCAGTCGCCAAGTCCAAGAGACCCAGTACTTC. This translates into CASSRQVQETQYF.